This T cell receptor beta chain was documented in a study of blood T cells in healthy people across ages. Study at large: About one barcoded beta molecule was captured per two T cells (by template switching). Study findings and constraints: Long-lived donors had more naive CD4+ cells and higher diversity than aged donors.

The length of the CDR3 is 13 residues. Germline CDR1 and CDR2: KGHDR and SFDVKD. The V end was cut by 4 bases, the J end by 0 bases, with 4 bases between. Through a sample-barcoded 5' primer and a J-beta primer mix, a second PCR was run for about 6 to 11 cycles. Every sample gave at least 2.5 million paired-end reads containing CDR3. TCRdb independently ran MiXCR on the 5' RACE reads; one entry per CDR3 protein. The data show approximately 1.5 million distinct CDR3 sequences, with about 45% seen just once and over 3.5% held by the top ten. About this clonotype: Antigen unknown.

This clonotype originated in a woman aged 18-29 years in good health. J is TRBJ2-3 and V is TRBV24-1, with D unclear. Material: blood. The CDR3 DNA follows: TGTGCCACCAGTGACCTAAGCACAGATACGCAGTATTTT. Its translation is CATSDLSTDTQYF.